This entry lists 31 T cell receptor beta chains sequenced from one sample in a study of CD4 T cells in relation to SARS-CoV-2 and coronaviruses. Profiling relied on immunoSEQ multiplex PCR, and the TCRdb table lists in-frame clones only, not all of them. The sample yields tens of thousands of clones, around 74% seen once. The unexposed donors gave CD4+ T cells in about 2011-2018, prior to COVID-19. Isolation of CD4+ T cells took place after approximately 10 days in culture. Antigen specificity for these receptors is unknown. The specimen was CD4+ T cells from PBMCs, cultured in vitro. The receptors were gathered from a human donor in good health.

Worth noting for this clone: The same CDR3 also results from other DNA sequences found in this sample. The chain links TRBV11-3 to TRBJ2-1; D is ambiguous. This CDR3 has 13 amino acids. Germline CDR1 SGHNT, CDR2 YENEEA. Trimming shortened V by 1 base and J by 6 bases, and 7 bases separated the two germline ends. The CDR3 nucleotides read TGTGCCAGCAGCTTAGCAGAGGCCAATGAGCAGTTCTTC. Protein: CASSLAEANEQFF. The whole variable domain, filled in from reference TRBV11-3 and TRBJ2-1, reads EAGVVQSPRYKIIEKKQPVAFWCNPISGHNTLYWYLQNLGQGPELLIRYENEEAVDDSQLPKDRFSAERLKGVDSTLKIQPAELGDSAVYLCASSLAEANEQFFGPGTRLTVL.

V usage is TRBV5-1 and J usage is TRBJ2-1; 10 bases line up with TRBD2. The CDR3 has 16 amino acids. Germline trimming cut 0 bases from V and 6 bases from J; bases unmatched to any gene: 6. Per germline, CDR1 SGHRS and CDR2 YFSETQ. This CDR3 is CASSLAPSGRANEQFF. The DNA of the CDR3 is TGCGCCAGCAGCTTGGCCCCAAGCGGGAGGGCCAATGAGCAGTTCTTC.

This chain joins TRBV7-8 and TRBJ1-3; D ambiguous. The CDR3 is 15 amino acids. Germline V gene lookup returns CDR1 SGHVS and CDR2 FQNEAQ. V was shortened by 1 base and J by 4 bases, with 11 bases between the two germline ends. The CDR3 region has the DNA TGTGCCAGCAGCTTAGACGTGGCTCGGGGAAACACCATATATTTT. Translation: CASSLDVARGNTIYF.

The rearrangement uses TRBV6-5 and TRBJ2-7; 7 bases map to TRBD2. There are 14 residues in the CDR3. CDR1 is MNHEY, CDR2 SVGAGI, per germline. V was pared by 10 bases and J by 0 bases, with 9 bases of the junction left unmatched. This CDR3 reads CATSGEGPSYEQYF. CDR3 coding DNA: TGTGCCACCTCTGGGGAGGGCCCCTCCTACGAGCAGTACTTC.

The CDR3 DNA sequence: TGTGCCAGCAGCAAAGCGCAACGAGGGTTGAACACTGAAGCTTTCTTT. It specifies CASSKAQRGLNTEAFF. The chain is built from TRBV21-1 and TRBJ1-1. TRBV21-1 is assigned pseudogene status. This CDR3 region has 16 residues.

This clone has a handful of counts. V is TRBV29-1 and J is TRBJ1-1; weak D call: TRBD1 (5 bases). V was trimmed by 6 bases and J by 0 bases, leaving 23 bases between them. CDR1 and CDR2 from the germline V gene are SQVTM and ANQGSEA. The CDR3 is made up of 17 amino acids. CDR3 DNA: TGCAGCGTACCCAGTGCCCCGACAGCGGGCATGAACACTGAAGCTTTCTTT. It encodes CSVPSAPTAGMNTEAFF.

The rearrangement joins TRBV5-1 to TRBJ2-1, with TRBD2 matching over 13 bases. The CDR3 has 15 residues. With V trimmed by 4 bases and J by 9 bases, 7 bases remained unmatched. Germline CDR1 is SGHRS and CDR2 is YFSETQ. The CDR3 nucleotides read TGCGCCAGCAGCGCCGGGACTAGCGGGATACTTGAGCAGTTCTTC. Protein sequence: CASSAGTSGILEQFF.

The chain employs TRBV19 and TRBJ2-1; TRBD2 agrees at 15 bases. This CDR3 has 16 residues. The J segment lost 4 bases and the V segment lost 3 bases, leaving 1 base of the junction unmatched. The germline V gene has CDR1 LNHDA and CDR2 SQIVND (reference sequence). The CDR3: CASSIGTSGRYNEQFF. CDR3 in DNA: TGTGCCAGTAGTATCGGGACTAGCGGGAGGTACAATGAGCAGTTCTTC.

The CDR3 region has the DNA TGTGCCAGTAGGTGGACAGGGGTCAATCAGCCCCAGCATTTT. Translation: CASRWTGVNQPQHF. V is TRBV19 and J is TRBJ1-5; 9 bases line up with TRBD1. The CDR3 spans 14 residues. Germline CDR1 reads LNHDA; CDR2 reads SQIVND (reference sequence). V lost 6 bases and J lost 3; bases outside the gene matches: 3.

This chain's CDR3 is CASSLRETQYF. CDR3 bases: TGTGCCAGCAGTTTACGGGAGACCCAGTACTTC. This chain joins TRBV12-3 or TRBV12-4 and TRBJ2-5; no clear D. The CDR3 is 11 amino acids. Trimming took 2 bases from V and 5 from J, leaving 3 bases between them.

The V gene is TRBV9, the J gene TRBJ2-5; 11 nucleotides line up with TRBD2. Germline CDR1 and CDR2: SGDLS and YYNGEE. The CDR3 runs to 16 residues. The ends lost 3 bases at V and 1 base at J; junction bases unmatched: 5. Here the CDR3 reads CASSAGTSGPQETQYF. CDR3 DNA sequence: TGTGCCAGCAGCGCCGGGACTAGCGGACCCCAAGAGACCCAGTACTTC.

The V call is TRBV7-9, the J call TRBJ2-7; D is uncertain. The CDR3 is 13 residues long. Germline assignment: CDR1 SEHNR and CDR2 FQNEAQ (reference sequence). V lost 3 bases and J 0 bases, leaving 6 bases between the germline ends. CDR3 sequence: CASSLPVSYEQYF. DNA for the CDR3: TGTGCCAGCAGCTTGCCGGTCTCCTACGAGCAGTACTTC.

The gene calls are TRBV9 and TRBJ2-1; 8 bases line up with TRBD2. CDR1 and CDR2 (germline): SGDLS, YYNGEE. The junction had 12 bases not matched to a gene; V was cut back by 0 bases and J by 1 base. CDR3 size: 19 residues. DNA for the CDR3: TGTGCCAGCAGCGTAGGGTTGACGGGAGGGGGTCCATCCTACAATGAGCAGTTCTTC. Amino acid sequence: CASSVGLTGGGPSYNEQFF. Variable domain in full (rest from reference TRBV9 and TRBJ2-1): DSGVTQTPKHLITATGQRVTLRCSPRSGDLSVYWYQQSLDQGLQFLIQYYNGEERAKGNILERFSAQQFPDLHSELNLSSLELGDSALYFCASSVGLTGGGPSYNEQFFGPGTRLTVL.

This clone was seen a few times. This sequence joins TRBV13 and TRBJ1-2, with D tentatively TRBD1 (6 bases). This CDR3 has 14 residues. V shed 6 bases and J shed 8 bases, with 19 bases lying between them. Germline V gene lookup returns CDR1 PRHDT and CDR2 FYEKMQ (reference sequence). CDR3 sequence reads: CASRLQGGVGGYTF. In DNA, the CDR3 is TGTGCCAGCAGATTACAGGGTGGTGTAGGGGGCTACACCTTC.

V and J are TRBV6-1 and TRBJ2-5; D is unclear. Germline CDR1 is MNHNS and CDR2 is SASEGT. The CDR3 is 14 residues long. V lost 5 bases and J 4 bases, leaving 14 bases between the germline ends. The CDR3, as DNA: TGTGCCAGCAGTTCCTCGGCCCTCGTAGAGACCCAGTACTTC. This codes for CASSSSALVETQYF.

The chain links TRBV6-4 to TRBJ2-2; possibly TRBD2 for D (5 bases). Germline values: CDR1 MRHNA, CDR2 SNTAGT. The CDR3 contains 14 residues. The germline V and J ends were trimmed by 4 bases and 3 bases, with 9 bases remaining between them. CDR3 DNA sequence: TGTGCCAGCAGTGGAGCCGGGGACACCGGGGAGCTGTTTTTT. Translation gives CASSGAGDTGELFF.

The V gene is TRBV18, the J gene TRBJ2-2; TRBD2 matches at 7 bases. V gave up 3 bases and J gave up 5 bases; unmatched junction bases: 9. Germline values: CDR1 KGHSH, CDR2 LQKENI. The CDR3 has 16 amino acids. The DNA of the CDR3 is TGTGCCAGCTCACCCAACGAGGGAGGGCGGACCGGGGAGCTGTTTTTT. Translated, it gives CASSPNEGGRTGELFF.

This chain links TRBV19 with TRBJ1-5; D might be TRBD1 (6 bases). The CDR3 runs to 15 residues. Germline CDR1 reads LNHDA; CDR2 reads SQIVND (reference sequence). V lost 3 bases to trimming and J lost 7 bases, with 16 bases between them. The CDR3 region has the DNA TGTGCCAGTAGTATCCACGACGGGGGCGGGCAGCCCCAGCATTTT. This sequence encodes CASSIHDGGGQPQHF.

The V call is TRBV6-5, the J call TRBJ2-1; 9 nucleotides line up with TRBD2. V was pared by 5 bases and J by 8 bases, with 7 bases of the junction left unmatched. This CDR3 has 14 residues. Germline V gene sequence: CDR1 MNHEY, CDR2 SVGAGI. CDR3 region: CASSSRTSADEQFF. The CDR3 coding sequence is TGTGCCAGCAGTAGTAGGACTAGCGCCGATGAGCAGTTCTTC.

The CDR3 bases are TGTGCCAGTATGGTAGTAGCGGGAGGTTCGGGGGAGCTGTTTTTT. Translating gives CASMVVAGGSGELFF. V usage is TRBV19 and J usage is TRBJ2-2, with 10 bases aligning to TRBD2. The germline V gene encodes CDR1 LNHDA and CDR2 SQIVND (reference sequence). V trimming: 7 bases; J trimming: 8 bases; junction bases outside the gene matches: 10. The CDR3 loop spans 15 amino acids.

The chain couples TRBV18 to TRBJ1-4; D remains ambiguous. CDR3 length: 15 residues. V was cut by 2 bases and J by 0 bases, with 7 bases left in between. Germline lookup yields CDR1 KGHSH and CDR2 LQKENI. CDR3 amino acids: CASSPRDATNEKLFF. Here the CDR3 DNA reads TGTGCCAGCTCACCAAGAGATGCAACTAATGAAAAACTGTTTTTT.

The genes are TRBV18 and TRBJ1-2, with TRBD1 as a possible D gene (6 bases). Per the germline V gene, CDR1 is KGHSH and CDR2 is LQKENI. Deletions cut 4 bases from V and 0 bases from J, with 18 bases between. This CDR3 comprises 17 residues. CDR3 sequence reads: CASSLQGPSVTNYGYTF. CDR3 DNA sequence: TGTGCCAGCTCACTACAGGGACCAAGCGTCACTAACTATGGCTACACCTTC.

The CDR3 region is CASKPGQGAGGYTF. CDR3 nucleotide sequence: TGTGCCAGCAAACCGGGACAGGGGGCGGGTGGCTACACCTTC. V usage is TRBV3-1 (or the pseudogene TRBV3-2) and J usage is TRBJ1-2; TRBD1 matches 12 bases. Germline V CDR1 and CDR2: LGHDT, YNNKEL (reference sequence). The V and J ends lost 7 bases and 7 bases, in that order; junction bases with no gene match: 7. The CDR3 totals 14 residues.

CDR3 protein: CAISDRSSGVTDTQYF. CDR3 coding DNA: TGTGCCATCAGTGATCGGTCTAGCGGGGTCACAGATACGCAGTATTTT. The V call is TRBV10-3, the J call TRBJ2-3; 9 bases match TRBD2. CDR3 length equals 16 residues. The V gene end was trimmed by 3 bases and the J gene end by 2 bases; junction bases not matched to a gene: 6. CDR1 is ENHRY, CDR2 SYGVKD, per germline.

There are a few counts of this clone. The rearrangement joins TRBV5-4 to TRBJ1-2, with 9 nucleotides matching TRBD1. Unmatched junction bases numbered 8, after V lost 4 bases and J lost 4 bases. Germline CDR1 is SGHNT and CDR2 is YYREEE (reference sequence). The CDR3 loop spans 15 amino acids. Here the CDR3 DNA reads TGTGCCAGCAGCAAGGGACAGGGAGAGGTCTATGGCTACACCTTC. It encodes CASSKGQGEVYGYTF.

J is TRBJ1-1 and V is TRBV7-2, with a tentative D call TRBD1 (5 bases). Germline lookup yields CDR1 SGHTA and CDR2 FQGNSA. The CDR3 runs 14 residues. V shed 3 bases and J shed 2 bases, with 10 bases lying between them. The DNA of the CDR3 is TGTGCCAGCAGCTTGGGAGGGGCCAACACTGAAGCTTTCTTT. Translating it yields CASSLGGANTEAFF.

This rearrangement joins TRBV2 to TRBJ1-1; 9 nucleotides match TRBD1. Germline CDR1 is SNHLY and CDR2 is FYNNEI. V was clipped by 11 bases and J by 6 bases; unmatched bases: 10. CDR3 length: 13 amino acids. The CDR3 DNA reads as TGTGCCCTAAGGGACAGGGAAATGGCTGAAGCTTTCTTT. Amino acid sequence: CALRDREMAEAFF.

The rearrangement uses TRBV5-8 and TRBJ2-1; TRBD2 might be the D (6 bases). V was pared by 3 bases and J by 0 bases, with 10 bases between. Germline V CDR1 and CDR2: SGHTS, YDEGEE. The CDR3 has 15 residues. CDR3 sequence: CASSSGLNSYNEQFF. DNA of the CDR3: TGTGCCAGCAGCTCGGGACTGAACTCCTACAATGAGCAGTTCTTC.

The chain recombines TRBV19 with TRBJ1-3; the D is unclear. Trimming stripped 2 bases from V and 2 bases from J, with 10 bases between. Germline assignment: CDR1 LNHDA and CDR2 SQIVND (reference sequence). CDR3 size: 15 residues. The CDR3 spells CASSIWQTPGNTIYF. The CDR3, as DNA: TGTGCCAGTAGTATATGGCAGACTCCTGGAAACACCATATATTTT.

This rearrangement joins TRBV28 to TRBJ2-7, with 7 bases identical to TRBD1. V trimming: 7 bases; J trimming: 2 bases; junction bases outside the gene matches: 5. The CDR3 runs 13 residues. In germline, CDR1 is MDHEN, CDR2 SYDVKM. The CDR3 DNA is TGTGCCAGCATAGGGACAGTCCCCTACGAGCAGTACTTC. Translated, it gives CASIGTVPYEQYF.

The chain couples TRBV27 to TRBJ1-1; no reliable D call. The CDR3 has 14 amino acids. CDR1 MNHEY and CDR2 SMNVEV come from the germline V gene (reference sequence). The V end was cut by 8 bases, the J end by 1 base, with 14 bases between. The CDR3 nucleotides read TGTGCCAGCCGTTGGGATGCTCGGAACACTGAAGCTTTCTTT. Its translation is CASRWDARNTEAFF.